A single sample is the source of the 9 T cell receptor beta chains below, sequenced in a study of T-cell reconstitution after alpha-beta-depleted transplantation in children. As it was prepared, the TCRbeta library received unique molecular identifiers. TCRdb passed the PCR reads through MiXCR, listing each CDR3 protein once. This table has approximately 98,000 distinct CDR3 sequences, roughly 6.1% appearing once. The sequencing here drew on PBMCs, mostly from graft donor cells, taken 360 days after TCRalphabeta/CD19-depleted stem cell transplant. The receptors here all came from a male patient between 2 and 9 years old who had a stem cell transplant for acute lymphoblastic leukemia, so the T cells may come from the graft donor.

There are a few counts of this clonotype. This sequence joins TRBV7-9 and TRBJ2-3, with a possible D match to TRBD1 (5 bases). CDR3 length equals 16 residues. Trimming left V 3 bases short and J 0 bases short, with 13 bases between. Per the germline V gene, CDR1 is SEHNR and CDR2 is FQNEAQ (reference sequence). This CDR3 is CASSLGRQKSTDTQYF. The CDR3 DNA is TGTGCCAGCAGCTTGGGGCGGCAAAAGAGCACAGATACGCAGTATTTT.

This chain joins TRBV28 and TRBJ2-7; 7 positions agree with TRBD2. Germline V gene sequence: CDR1 MDHEN, CDR2 SYDVKM. The CDR3 runs to 15 residues. The J segment lost 1 base and the V segment lost 5 bases, leaving 8 bases of the junction unmatched. The DNA of the CDR3 is TGTGCCAGCAGTGCTCCACGCGGGAGATCCTACGAGCAGTACTTC. Encoded protein: CASSAPRGRSYEQYF.

The chain joins TRBV2 to TRBJ1-5; D remains ambiguous. The CDR3 contains 14 residues. V gave up 0 bases and J gave up 7 bases, with 10 bases separating them. Germline V gives CDR1 SNHLY, CDR2 FYNNEI. The CDR3 loop reads CASSEAMGGQPQHF. Here the CDR3 DNA reads TGTGCCAGCAGTGAAGCCATGGGCGGCCAGCCCCAGCATTTT.

This clonotype was seen a handful of times. The rearrangement joins TRBV6-1 to TRBJ2-6, with TRBD1 as a possible D gene (6 bases). The CDR3 covers 16 residues. With 6 bases removed from V and 0 bases from J, the gap between germline ends came to 12 bases. The germline V gene has CDR1 MNHNS and CDR2 SASEGT. Written as DNA, the CDR3 is TGTGCCAGCAGGCCGACAGGAAACTCTGGGGCCAACGTCCTGACTTTC. This sequence encodes CASRPTGNSGANVLTF.

The chain couples TRBV18 to TRBJ2-3; unclear D gene. V was cut by 0 bases and J by 6 bases, with 10 bases left in between. The germline V gene has CDR1 KGHSH and CDR2 LQKENI. There are 14 residues in the CDR3. As DNA, the CDR3 is TGTGCCAGCTCACCACCGTACCCGCTGGATACGCAGTATTTT. Translating gives CASSPPYPLDTQYF.

The rearrangement links TRBV9 to TRBJ2-5, with no clear D. The germline CDR1 and CDR2 sequences are SGDLS and YYNGEE. The ends were cut back, 4 bases at V and 5 bases at J, with 15 bases in the middle. The CDR3 runs to 14 residues. The CDR3 sequence: CASSSARPEETQYF. CDR3 nucleotides: TGTGCCAGCAGCTCAGCTCGGCCCGAGGAGACCCAGTACTTC.

This chain connects TRBV18 to TRBJ2-5; no clear D. The CDR3 has 13 amino acids. Germline V CDR1 and CDR2: KGHSH, LQKENI. V lost 0 bases to trimming and J lost 0 bases, with 2 bases between them. CDR3 in DNA: TGTGCCAGCTCACCACCCTACCAAGAGACCCAGTACTTC. Amino acid sequence: CASSPPYQETQYF.

This clonotype was recorded at least ten times. This chain links TRBV12-3 or TRBV12-4 with TRBJ1-5; D unclear. The V end lost 6 bases, the J end lost 9 bases, and 12 bases lay between the germline ends. This CDR3 has 12 residues. CDR3 DNA: TGTGCCAGCAGCCTCGCCCGGGGGCCCCAGCATTTT. Translation: CASSLARGPQHF.

With respect to this clonotype: A much more abundant neighbour one base away suggests this may be a read error. The chain couples TRBV12-3 or TRBV12-4 to TRBJ2-7; no reliable D call. The CDR3 contains 14 residues. V dropped 0 bases and J dropped 3 bases, with 9 bases sitting between them. CDR3 DNA: TGTGCCAGCAGTTTAGCGCTTGCGTACTACGAGCAGTACTTC. Residues: CASSLALAYYEQYF.